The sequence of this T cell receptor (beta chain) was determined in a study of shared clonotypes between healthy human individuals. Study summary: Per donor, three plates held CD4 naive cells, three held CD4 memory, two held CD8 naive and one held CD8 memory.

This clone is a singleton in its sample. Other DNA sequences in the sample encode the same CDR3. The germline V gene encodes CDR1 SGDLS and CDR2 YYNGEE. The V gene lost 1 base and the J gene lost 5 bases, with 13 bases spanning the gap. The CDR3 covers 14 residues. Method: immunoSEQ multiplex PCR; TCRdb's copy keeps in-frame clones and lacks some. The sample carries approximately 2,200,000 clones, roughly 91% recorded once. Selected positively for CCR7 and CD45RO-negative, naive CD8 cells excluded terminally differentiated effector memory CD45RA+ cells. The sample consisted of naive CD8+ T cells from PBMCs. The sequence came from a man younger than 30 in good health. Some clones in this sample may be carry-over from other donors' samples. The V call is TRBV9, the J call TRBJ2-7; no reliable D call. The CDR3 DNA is TGTGCCAGCAGCGTATTTGAAGGTTCCCACGAGCAGTACTTC. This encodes CASSVFEGSHEQYF.